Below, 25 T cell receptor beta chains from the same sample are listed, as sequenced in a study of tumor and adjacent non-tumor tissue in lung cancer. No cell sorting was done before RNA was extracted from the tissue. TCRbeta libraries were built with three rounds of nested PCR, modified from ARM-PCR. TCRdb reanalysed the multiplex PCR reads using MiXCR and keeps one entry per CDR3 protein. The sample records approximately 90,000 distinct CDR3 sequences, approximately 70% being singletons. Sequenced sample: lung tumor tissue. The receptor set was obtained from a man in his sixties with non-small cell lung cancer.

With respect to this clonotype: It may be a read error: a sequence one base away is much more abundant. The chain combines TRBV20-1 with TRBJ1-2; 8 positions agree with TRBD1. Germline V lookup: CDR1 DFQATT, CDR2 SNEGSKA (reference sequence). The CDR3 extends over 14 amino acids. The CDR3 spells CTAPGQGGNYGYTF. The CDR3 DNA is TGCACTGCCCCAGGACAGGGAGGGAACTATGGCTACACCTTC.

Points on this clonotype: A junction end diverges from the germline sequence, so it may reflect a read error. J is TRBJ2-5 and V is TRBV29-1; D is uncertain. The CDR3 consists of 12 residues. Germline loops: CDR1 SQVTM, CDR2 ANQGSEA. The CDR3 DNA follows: TGTAGCACCGGACCCATCTCAGAGACCCAGTACTTC. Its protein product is CSTGPISETQYF.

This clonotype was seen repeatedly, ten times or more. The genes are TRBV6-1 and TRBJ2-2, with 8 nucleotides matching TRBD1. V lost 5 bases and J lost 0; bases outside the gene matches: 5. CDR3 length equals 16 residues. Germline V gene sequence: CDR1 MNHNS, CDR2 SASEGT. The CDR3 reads CASSTRTGTNTGELFF. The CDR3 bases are TGTGCCAGCAGTACCCGGACAGGGACGAACACCGGGGAGCTGTTTTTT.

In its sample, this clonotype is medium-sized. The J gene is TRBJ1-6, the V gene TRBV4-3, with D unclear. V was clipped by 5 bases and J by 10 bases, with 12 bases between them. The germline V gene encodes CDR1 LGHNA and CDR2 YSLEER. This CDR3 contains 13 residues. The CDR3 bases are TGCGCCAGCAGCGAATCTGGCAGCTCACCCCTCCACTTT. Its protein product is CASSESGSSPLHF.

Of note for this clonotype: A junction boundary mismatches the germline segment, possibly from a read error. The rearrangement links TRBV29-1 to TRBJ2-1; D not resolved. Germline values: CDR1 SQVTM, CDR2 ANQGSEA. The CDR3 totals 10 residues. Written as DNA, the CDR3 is TGCAGCGTTTCTTACAATGAGCAACTCTTC. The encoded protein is CSVSYNEQLF.

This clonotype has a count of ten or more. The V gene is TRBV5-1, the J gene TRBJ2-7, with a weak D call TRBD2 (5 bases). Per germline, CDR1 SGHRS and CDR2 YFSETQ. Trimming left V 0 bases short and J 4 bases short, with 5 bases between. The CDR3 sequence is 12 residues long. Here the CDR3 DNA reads TGCGCCAGCAGCTTGGGCGGGTACGAGCAGTACTTC. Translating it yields CASSLGGYEQYF.

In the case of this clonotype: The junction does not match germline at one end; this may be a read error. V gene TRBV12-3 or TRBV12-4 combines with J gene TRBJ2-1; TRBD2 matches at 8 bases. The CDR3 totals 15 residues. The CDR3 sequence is CTSSLVAGPGNEQFF. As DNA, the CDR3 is TGTACCAGCAGTTTAGTAGCGGGACCAGGGAATGAGCAGTTCTTC.

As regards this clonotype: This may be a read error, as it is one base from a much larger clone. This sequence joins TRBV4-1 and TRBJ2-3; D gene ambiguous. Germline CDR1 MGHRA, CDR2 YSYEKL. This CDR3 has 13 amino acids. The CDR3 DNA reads TGCGCCAGCAGCAAAGACGTCGCAGATACGCAGTATTTT. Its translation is CASSKDVADTQYF.

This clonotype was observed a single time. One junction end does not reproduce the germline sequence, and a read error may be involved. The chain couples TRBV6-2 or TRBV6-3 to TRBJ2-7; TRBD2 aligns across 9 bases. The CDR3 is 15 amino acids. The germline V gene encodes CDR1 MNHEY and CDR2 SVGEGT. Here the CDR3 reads CASRRGLASSYELYF. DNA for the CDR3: TGTGCCAGCAGAAGAGGACTAGCGTCCTCCTACGAGCTGTACTTC.

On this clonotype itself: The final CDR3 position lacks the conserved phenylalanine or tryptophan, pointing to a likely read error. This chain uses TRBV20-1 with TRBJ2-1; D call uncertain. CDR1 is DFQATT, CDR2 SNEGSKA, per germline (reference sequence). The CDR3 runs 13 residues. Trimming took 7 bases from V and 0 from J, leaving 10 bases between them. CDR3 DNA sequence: TGCAGTGTTAGGTACCCCTCCTACAATGAGCAGTTCTTA. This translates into CSVRYPSYNEQFL.

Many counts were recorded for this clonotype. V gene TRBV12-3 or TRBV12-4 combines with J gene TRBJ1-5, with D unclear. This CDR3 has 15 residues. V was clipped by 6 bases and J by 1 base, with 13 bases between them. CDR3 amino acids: CASSSSVPSNQPQHF. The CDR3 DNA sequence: TGTGCCAGCAGCAGTTCAGTCCCAAGCAATCAGCCCCAGCATTTT.

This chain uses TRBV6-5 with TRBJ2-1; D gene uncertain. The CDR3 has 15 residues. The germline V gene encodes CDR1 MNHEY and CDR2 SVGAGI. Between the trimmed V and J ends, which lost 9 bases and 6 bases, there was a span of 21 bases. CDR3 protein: CASRIRRGYFNEQFF. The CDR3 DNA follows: TGTGCCAGTAGGATTAGACGCGGCTACTTCAATGAGCAGTTCTTC.

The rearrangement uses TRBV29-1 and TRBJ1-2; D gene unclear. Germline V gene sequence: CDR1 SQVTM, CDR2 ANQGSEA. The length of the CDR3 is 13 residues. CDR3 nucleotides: TGCAGTGCCTTGCCCCAGGAGAACTATGGCTACACCTTC. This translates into CSALPQENYGYTF. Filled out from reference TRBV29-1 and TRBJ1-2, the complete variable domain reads SAVISQKPSRDICQRGTSLTIQCQVDSQVTMMFWYRQQPGQSLTLIATANQGSEATYESGFVIDKFPISRPNLTFSTLTVSNMSPEDSSIYLCSALPQENYGYTFGSGTRLTVV.

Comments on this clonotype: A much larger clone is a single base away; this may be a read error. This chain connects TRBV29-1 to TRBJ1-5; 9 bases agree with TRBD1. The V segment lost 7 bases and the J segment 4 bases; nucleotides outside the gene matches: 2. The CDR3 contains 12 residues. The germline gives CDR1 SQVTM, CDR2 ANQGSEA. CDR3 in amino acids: CSAGQGNQPQHF. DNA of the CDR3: TGCAGCGCTGGACAGGGGAATCAGCCCCAGCATTTT.

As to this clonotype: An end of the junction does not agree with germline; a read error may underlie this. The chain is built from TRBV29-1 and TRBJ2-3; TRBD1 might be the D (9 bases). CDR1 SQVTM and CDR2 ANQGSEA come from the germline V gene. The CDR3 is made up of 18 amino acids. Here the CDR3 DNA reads TGCAGCGTGACAGGGGGAAATAGCGGGGCGAGTAGCACAGATGCGCATTATTTT. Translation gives CSVTGGNSGASSTDAHYF.

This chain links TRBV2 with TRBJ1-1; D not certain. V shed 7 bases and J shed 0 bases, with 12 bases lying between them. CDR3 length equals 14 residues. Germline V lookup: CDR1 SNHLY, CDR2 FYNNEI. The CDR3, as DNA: TGTGCCAGCATAGGAGGCCCCATGAACACTGAAGCTTTCTTT. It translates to CASIGGPMNTEAFF.

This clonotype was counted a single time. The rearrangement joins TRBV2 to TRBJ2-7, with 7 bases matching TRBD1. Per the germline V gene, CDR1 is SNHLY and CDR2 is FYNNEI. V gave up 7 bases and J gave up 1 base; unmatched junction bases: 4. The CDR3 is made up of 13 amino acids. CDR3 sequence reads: CASKQGISYEQYF. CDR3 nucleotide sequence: TGTGCCAGCAAACAGGGGATATCCTACGAGCAGTACTTC.

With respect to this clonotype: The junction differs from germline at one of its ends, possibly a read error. DNA for the CDR3: TGTGCGAGCATTCTCGGTTTGGGAAATCAGCCCCAGCATTTT. Its translation: CASILGLGNQPQHF. The J gene is TRBJ1-5, the V gene TRBV11-2; no reliable D call. Germline assignment: CDR1 SGHAT and CDR2 FQNNGV. The CDR3 has 14 amino acids.

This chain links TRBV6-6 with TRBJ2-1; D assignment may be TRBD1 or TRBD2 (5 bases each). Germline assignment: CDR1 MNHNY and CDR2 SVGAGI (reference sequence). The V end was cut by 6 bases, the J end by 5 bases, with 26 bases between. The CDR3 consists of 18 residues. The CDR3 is CASRPWTGISREHNEQFF. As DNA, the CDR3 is TGTGCCAGCAGGCCATGGACGGGGATTAGCAGGGAACACAATGAGCAGTTCTTC.

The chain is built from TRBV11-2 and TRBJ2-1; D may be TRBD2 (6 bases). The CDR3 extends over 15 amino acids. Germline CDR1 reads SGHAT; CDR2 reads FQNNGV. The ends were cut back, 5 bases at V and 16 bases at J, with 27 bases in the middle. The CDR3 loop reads CASSPRRGMRDEDFF. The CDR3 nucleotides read TGTGCCAGCAGCCCGCGCCGGGGGATGAGGGATGAGGACTTCTTC.

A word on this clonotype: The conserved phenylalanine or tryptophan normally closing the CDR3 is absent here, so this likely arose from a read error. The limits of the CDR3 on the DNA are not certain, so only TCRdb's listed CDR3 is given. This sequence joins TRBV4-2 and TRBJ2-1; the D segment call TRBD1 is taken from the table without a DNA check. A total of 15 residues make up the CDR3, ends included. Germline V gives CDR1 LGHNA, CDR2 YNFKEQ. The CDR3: CASSANRVLADEQFL.

The CDR3: CASSPQDSYEQYF. CDR3 nucleotides: TGTGCCAGCAGCCCCCAGGACTCCTACGAGCAGTACTTC. The chain recombines TRBV5-4 with TRBJ2-7; D gene uncertain. The germline CDR1 and CDR2 sequences are SGHNT and YYREEE (reference sequence). Between the trimmed V and J ends, which lost 4 bases and 0 bases, there was a span of 8 bases. There are 13 residues in the CDR3.

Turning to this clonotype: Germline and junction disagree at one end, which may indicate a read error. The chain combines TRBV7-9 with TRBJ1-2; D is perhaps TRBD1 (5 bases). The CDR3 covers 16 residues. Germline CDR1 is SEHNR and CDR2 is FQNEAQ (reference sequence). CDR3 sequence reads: CTSSRNSGRGHYGYTF. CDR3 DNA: TGTACCAGCAGCCGGAATTCGGGAAGGGGACACTATGGCTACACCTTC.

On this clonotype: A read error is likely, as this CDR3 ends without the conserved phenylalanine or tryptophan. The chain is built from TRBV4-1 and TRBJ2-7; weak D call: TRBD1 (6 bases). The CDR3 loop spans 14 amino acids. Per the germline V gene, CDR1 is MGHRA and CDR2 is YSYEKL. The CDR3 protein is CSSSQDTGFDEQYS. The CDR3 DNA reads TGCTCCAGCAGCCAAGATACAGGGTTCGACGAGCAGTACTCC.

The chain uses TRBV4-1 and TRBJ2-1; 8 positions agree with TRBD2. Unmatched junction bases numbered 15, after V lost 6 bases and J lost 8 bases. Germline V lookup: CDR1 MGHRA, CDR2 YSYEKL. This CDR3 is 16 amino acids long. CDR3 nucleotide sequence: TGCGCCAGCAGTCACTTCCGGTCTAGCGGGTTCTATGAGCAGTTCTTC. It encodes CASSHFRSSGFYEQFF.